The sequence of this TCR beta chain was determined in a study of PD-L1 blockade in urothelial cancer. For the study at large: About 90% of the roughly 29 patients were men who had bladder-origin urothelial cancer. Timepoints chosen for blood analysis were 3 weeks (second dose) and 6 weeks after treatment start.

A spike-in of synthetic TCR analog templates was added to each PCR. TCRdb's table, derived via immunoSEQ multiplex PCR, lists solely in-frame clones and lacks some. The sample yields more than 60,000 clones, more than 70% seen once. The CDR3 extends over 15 amino acids. The V and J ends lost 4 bases and 7 bases, in that order; junction bases with no gene match: 9. Germline V gene data show CDR1 as MGHRA and CDR2 as YSYEKL. The time point is: peripheral blood 6 weeks after treatment start. Each patient gave between 1 and 8 samples of peripheral blood mononuclear cells, which were collected pretreatment and during treatment.

This sample comprised PBMCs, obtained around atezolizumab (anti-PD-L1) treatment. The receptor's source is a man aged 55 to 70 with urothelial cancer. V usage is TRBV4-1 and J usage is TRBJ1-2; the match to TRBD1 covers 10 bases. CDR3 nucleotides: TGCGCCAGCAGCCGCGGGACAGGGGTTTTCAGTGGCTACACCTTC. It specifies CASSRGTGVFSGYTF.